This paragraph reports one TCR beta chain. The antigen it binds to is not known. Base-call qualities are not available, and no considerably larger clone is one nucleotide away. This sample is drawn from a study of T cell responses to AZD1222 COVID-19 vaccine (dated by TCRdb to about 2021). A note on the overall study: A total of 230 to 250 trial participants underwent TCR sequencing, of whom more than 200 had received two doses of AZD1222 and 26 had received two doses of the MenACWY control vaccine. Trial participants were enrolled into age subgroups of 18-55, 56-69 and 70-plus years, which contained about 150, 28 and 57 TCR-sequenced participants, respectively.

The time point label, as the study defines it: about 28 days (+/-7) after the second vaccine dose. AZD1222 recipients whose second dose came at about 4 weeks and those whose second dose came at about 12 weeks were combined into one group, since spike-specific TCR depth and breadth did not differ between the two schedules. Vaccinee samples were obtained from the UK trials COV001 and COV002, which included a single-blind randomized controlled phase 2/3 trial of AZD1222 (ChAdOx1 nCoV-19) in healthy adults. For TCRbeta chain sequencing, PBMC samples from trial participants were taken at day 0 and at day 28 after the second dose. Beyond this particular receptor, the publication reports: A significant rise in spike-specific TCR breadth and depth was observed after two AZD1222 doses relative to day 0 and relative to MenACWY recipients. Conclusions about previously exposed vaccinees are limited, since just a handful of AZD1222 recipients were seropositive for SARS-CoV-2 at baseline. The vaccine-associated CD4 TCRs covered the entire spike protein, and the dominant responses fell in regions 160-218 and 743-854. Nearly half of unique spike-specific TCRs reportedly recognized epitopes outside regions mutated in the B.1.351 and B.1.1.7 variants. The 56-69-year group was small, and its depth increase did not reach significance, likely because of low power. No day 14 peak-response samples were available, so repertoires were characterized only after the peak T cell response. Most participants were white British and females outnumbered males, and the authors suggested that clonal diversity may have been underestimated.

The CDR3 regions of human TCRbeta chains were analyzed by immunosequencing. The source study handled its data this way. TCRs in the repertoires were compared against a reference library of SARS-CoV-2-specific TCRs that had been generated with the MIRA antigen-specificity platform. Breadth meant the fraction of unique TCRs that were SARS-CoV-2-associated, whereas depth meant the fraction of total T cells that were SARS-CoV-2-associated. Each spike-specific TCR was assigned to its reactive spike region and to a CD4 or CD8 class using the MIRA data. Log10-transformed breadth and depth values were compared by one-way ANOVA with Sidak's multiple comparisons tests. Held by TCRdb, this immuneACCESS table contains in-frame sequences only and omits some clones. Under half of the omission traces to an unresolved V gene where checked; the cause of the rest is unknown. V, J and clone size reflect that table, while D and trimming were determined from the DNA. This sample has over 85,000 clones in its table, and roughly 90% of those were observed once. The ten largest clones take up 15% to 20% of the sample.

CDR1 MDHEN and CDR2 SYDVKM were looked up in the germline V gene. The CDR3 starts with the cysteine, ends with the phenylalanine, and has 17 residues. The retained sequence is limited to the CDR3, 51 bases, with the frame set at the first base. At the junction V is shortened by 2 bases and J by 6 bases; bases outside the gene matches: 13. The sample in question was peripheral blood, obtained 28 days after the second AZD1222 dose. The sequence joins TRBV28 to TRBJ1-5; TRBD1 lines up with 7 middle nucleotides. The source is an adult who received the AZD1222 COVID-19 vaccine. The DNA reads TGTGCCAGCAGTTTAGTGGCTGGGGACAGTTTGGGTCAGCCCCAGCATTTT. Its amino acids are CASSLVAGDSLGQPQHF.